Included here is one T cell receptor beta chain sequence, with context. Its antigen remains unidentified. Base qualities are not at hand, and no much larger clone is one base apart. The V end loses 2 bases and the J end loses 3 bases, and a stretch of 20 bases separates them. Reading the germline V gene gives CDR1 MNHNS and CDR2 SASEGT. The CDR3, cysteine through phenylalanine, is 17 amino acids long. Solely the CDR3 DNA is kept, with 51 bases framed from the first base. The immunoSEQ Assay, a bias-controlled multiplex PCR, was used to amplify TCRbeta CDR3 regions from genomic DNA. Under the source paper's analysis protocol: Within the assay, amplification of reference gene primers was used to estimate how many nucleated cells each sample contained. To quantify the absolute abundance of each unique TCRbeta CDR3 rearrangement, sequence reads were collapsed and filtered. For each sample, productive Simpson clonality was calculated as the square root of Simpson's diversity index across productive rearrangements. TCRdb took over this immuneACCESS table, retaining in-frame rearrangements with V and J assigned. Such tables are incomplete; in checked studies, under half of the missing clones stem from an unresolved V gene, and the remainder is unexplained. The V and J calls and clone size were taken over from that table, and D and trimming were inferred from the DNA. The sample table holds 100,000 to 150,000 clones, of which approximately 88% were seen once. The top ten constitute approximately 10% of the sample.

Each collaborating institution followed its own protocols to collect whole blood in K2EDTA tubes. For TCRbeta analysis, collaborators shipped samples in one of three forms: frozen whole blood, isolated PBMCs, or DNA extracted from either of those sample types. This record belongs to a study of blood T cell repertoires in COVID-19 (TCRdb year 2020). Context from the whole study: Samples covering the acute and convalescent phases of COVID-19 were provided by collaborators in the United States, Italy and Spain. The repertoires were made available in a free public database intended to serve as a resource for research on the immune response to SARS-CoV-2. Samples came from the ongoing ImmuneRACE study (first 160 participants) plus 1,254 subjects from 6 global collaborators. Where HLA class I and class II types were available, the types were taken from metadata supplied by the sample provider, not from assay-based typing. The dataset comprised deeply sampled blood TCRbeta repertoires from subjects exposed to, actively infected with, or recovered from COVID-19. A de-identified subject ID, COVID-19 status, age in years and sex were almost always included in the sample metadata. The material from the prospective study consisted of cDNA or gDNA derived from T cells, B-cell-depleted T cells, or PBMCs.

What the authors observed across the whole study: Clinical and demographic metadata were provided uncurated, with the amount varying by source and participant.

Source material: peripheral blood. The receptor was derived from a man in his fifties or sixties with acute or convalescent COVID-19. This chain is built from TRBV6-1 and TRBJ2-7, with no confidently assigned D gene. The CDR3 has the sequence CASSERMGRRKDYEQYF. The nucleotides read TGTGCCAGCAGTGAAAGAATGGGCAGACGAAAAGACTACGAGCAGTACTTC.